This TCR beta chain was captured in a study of metastatic and nonmetastatic thyroid tumors. The wider study: The study looked at repertoires side by side in blood and in tumor or nodule tissue from malignant and benign thyroid patients.

Overall study findings and caveats: Versus benign nodules, malignant thyroid tumors reportedly had significantly higher TCR beta diversity, in blood and tumor.

The length of the CDR3 is 12 residues. The V gene lost 1 base and the J gene lost 0 bases, with 3 bases spanning the gap. Germline assignment: CDR1 GTSNPN and CDR2 SVGIG (reference sequence). TCRdb re-clonotyped the PCR reads via MiXCR. There are 20,000 to 25,000 clones in the sample; about a fifth occur only once, and around 26% lies in the top ten. This clone was seen repeatedly, ten times or more. Antigen: not known. All patients were untreated before thyroid surgery. The chain carries TRBV30 and TRBJ2-5; no clear D. The specimen sequenced was blood. This clonotype was obtained from a female donor with papillary thyroid cancer or a benign thyroid nodule (not recorded which). Some clones in this sample may be carry-over from other donors' samples. For the CDR3, the DNA is TGTGCCTGGAGTGCAGACCAAGAGACCCAGTACTTC. This gives the protein CAWSADQETQYF.